The 30 T cell receptor beta chains listed next were all sequenced from one sample in a study of T-cell reconstitution after alpha-beta-depleted transplantation in children. Preparation of the TCRbeta library used unique molecular identifiers. In TCRdb, the PCR reads were re-called with MiXCR into one record per CDR3 protein. The table lists some 830,000 distinct CDR3 sequences, about 15% of them singletons. The sequenced sample was PBMCs, mostly from graft donor cells, obtained 360 days after TCRalphabeta/CD19-depleted stem cell transplant. Source of these receptors: a male patient younger than 18 who had a stem cell transplant for acute lymphoblastic leukemia, so the T cells may come from the graft donor.

This clonotype was seen only a few times. V is TRBV6-2 or TRBV6-3 and J is TRBJ2-2; D is unresolved. The CDR3 is 13 residues long. Germline V gene lookup returns CDR1 MNHEY and CDR2 SVGEGT. V was shortened by 3 bases and J by 7 bases, with 9 bases between the two germline ends. This CDR3 reads CASSYQAGGELFF. In nucleotides, the CDR3 is TGTGCCAGCAGTTATCAAGCCGGCGGGGAGCTGTTTTTT.

This clonotype was picked up a small number of times. The chain is built from TRBV2 and TRBJ2-2; a weak D match, TRBD2 (6 bases). The CDR3 spans 16 residues. CDR1 is SNHLY and CDR2 is FYNNEI in the germline V gene. The V end lost 6 bases, the J end lost 1 base, and 15 bases lay between the germline ends. The chain's CDR3 is CASSLIGGVNTGELFF. CDR3 DNA sequence: TGTGCCAGCAGCCTTATCGGAGGGGTGAACACCGGGGAGCTGTTTTTT.

The rearrangement joins TRBV9 to TRBJ2-2, with D perhaps TRBD2 (5 bases). This CDR3 is 15 amino acids long. Germline CDR1 reads SGDLS; CDR2 reads YYNGEE. Trimming left V 0 bases short and J 4 bases short, with 10 bases between. This chain's CDR3 is CASSVGLTVTGELFF. The CDR3 bases are TGTGCCAGCAGCGTAGGACTAACCGTCACCGGGGAGCTGTTTTTT.

The chain is built from TRBV29-1 and TRBJ1-2, with 7 bases identical to TRBD1. This CDR3 contains 14 residues. Trimming removed 2 bases from V and 4 bases from J; junction bases left unmatched: 7. Germline CDR1 SQVTM, CDR2 ANQGSEA. The CDR3 bases are TGCAGCGTTGAAAGTCCCCGACAGGGCTATGGCTACACCTTC. It is translated as CSVESPRQGYGYTF.

This clonotype occurred a few times. The chain is built from TRBV28 and TRBJ2-5; 7 bases are a match to TRBD2. The CDR3 is made up of 13 amino acids. Germline V gives CDR1 MDHEN, CDR2 SYDVKM. The junction had 7 bases not matched to a gene; V was cut back by 7 bases and J by 5 bases. The CDR3 coding sequence is TGTGCCAGCAAGACGGGAGGTCAGGAGACCCAGTACTTC. Encoded protein: CASKTGGQETQYF.

Comments on this clonotype: Compared with germline, one end of the junction differs, possibly owing to a read error. This chain connects TRBV7-8 to TRBJ2-2; D tentatively reads TRBD1 or TRBD2 (6 bases each). Germline V lookup: CDR1 SGHVS, CDR2 FQNEAQ. The CDR3 has 14 residues. The CDR3 bases are TGTGCCAGCAGCCCCCTGGGGGACACCGGGGGGCTGTTTTTT. Its protein is CASSPLGDTGGLFF.

The rearrangement joins TRBV5-1 to TRBJ2-3; possibly TRBD1 for D (7 bases). The CDR3 contains 16 residues. V gave up 4 bases and J gave up 5 bases, with 20 bases separating them. Germline CDR1 SGHRS, CDR2 YFSETQ. The CDR3: CASSPGGLGRGDTQYF. CDR3 in DNA: TGCGCCAGCAGCCCAGGGGGACTGGGGAGAGGAGATACGCAGTATTTT. Looking up the rest from reference TRBV5-1 and TRBJ2-3 gives the full variable domain: KAGVTQTPRYLIKTRGQQVTLSCSPISGHRSVSWYQQTPGQGLQFLFEYFSETQRNKGNFPGRFSGRQFSNSRSEMNVSTLELGDSALYLCASSPGGLGRGDTQYFGPGTRLTVL.

This clonotype was found many times. The chain combines TRBV5-1 with TRBJ2-1; 8 bases match TRBD2. Trimming removed 2 bases from V and 5 bases from J; junction bases left unmatched: 6. The CDR3 consists of 15 residues. Germline V gives CDR1 SGHRS, CDR2 YFSETQ. The CDR3 loop is CASSLAGEFNNEQFF. CDR3 nucleotide sequence: TGCGCCAGCAGCTTAGCGGGGGAATTTAACAATGAGCAGTTCTTC.

At least ten counts were recorded for this clonotype. The rearrangement links TRBV4-1 to TRBJ2-7; TRBD2 agrees at 8 bases. The CDR3 sequence is 15 residues long. V trimming: 0 bases; J trimming: 1 base; junction bases outside the gene matches: 2. CDR1 and CDR2 from the germline V gene are MGHRA and YSYEKL. The CDR3 region is CASSQDGGGSYEQYF. The CDR3 DNA sequence: TGCGCCAGCAGCCAAGACGGCGGGGGGTCCTACGAGCAGTACTTC.

This clonotype showed up just a few times. The gene calls are TRBV12-3 or TRBV12-4 and TRBJ1-6; 7 nucleotides agree with TRBD1. Trimming at V came to 6 bases and at J to 1 base, leaving 3 bases not matched to a gene. This CDR3 is 15 amino acids long. The CDR3 protein is CASSPGGSYNSPLHF. DNA for the CDR3: TGTGCCAGCAGCCCAGGGGGTTCCTATAATTCACCCCTCCACTTT.

This clonotype came up a few times. This chain connects TRBV11-2 to TRBJ2-1; 10 bases map to TRBD2. V lost 5 bases, J lost 3 bases, and 16 bases stayed unmatched. Germline V gene lookup returns CDR1 SGHAT and CDR2 FQNNGV. This CDR3 is built from 19 residues. The DNA of the CDR3 is TGTGCCAGCAGCCAGAGAGGGCTAGCGGGGGTATGGCTCTACAATGAGCAGTTCTTC. It is translated as CASSQRGLAGVWLYNEQFF.

The chain uses TRBV12-3 or TRBV12-4 and TRBJ2-2; D assignment may be TRBD1 or TRBD2 (5 bases each). The CDR3 length is 16 residues. Trimming cost V 7 bases and J 4 bases, with 19 bases left between them. The CDR3 coding sequence is TGTGCCAGCAACGAACCGCAGAGGGGTGTCACCGGGGAGCTGTTTTTT. Protein: CASNEPQRGVTGELFF.

This chain connects TRBV18 to TRBJ2-7; D is undetermined. Germline lookup yields CDR1 KGHSH and CDR2 LQKENI. This CDR3 has 15 amino acids. V was pared by 4 bases and J by 0 bases, with 13 bases between. In nucleotides, the CDR3 is TGTGCCAGCTCACATACAAAAGGTAGCTCCTACGAGCAGTACTTC. This sequence encodes CASSHTKGSSYEQYF.

V gene TRBV14 combines with J gene TRBJ2-7; D is perhaps TRBD2 (7 bases). The CDR3 runs to 15 residues. V was cut by 3 bases and J by 7 bases, with 19 bases left in between. CDR1 is SGHDN and CDR2 is FVKESK in the germline V gene. CDR3 sequence reads: CASSHRRGGAEEQYF. CDR3 nucleotides: TGTGCCAGCAGCCACCGTCGTGGGGGGGCTGAAGAGCAGTACTTC.

The V and J genes are TRBV19 and TRBJ2-3; D gene unclear. This CDR3 is built from 13 residues. Trimming stripped 4 bases from V and 6 bases from J, with 11 bases between. Germline CDR1 and CDR2: LNHDA and SQIVND (reference sequence). CDR3 sequence reads: CASSTRPRDTQYF. The CDR3, as DNA: TGTGCCAGTAGTACAAGACCGAGGGATACGCAGTATTTT.

This clonotype has just a few counts. The CDR3 region has the DNA TGCGCCAGCAGCTCATATCGGGACAGGGTCAATGAGCAGTTCTTC. Translation gives CASSSYRDRVNEQFF. The rearrangement joins TRBV5-1 to TRBJ2-1; 9 nucleotides match TRBD1. This CDR3 spans 15 amino acids. CDR1 is SGHRS and CDR2 is YFSETQ in the germline V gene. V dropped 3 bases and J dropped 6; count of bases not matched to a gene: 7.

This chain uses TRBV27 with TRBJ2-7; TRBD2 aligns across 7 bases. The V and J ends lost 3 bases and 6 bases, in that order; junction bases with no gene match: 8. The germline CDR1 and CDR2 sequences are MNHEY and SMNVEV (reference sequence). The CDR3 totals 14 residues. The CDR3 region has the DNA TGTGCCAGCAGTTTGTGGCGGAGGGAGGGCGAGCAGTACTTC. Translating it yields CASSLWRREGEQYF.

This clonotype was observed a few times. This chain connects TRBV29-1 to TRBJ2-7; a weak D match, TRBD2 (5 bases). The CDR3 is 13 residues long. Germline V gives CDR1 SQVTM, CDR2 ANQGSEA. V was cut by 1 base and J by 3 bases, with 10 bases left in between. For the CDR3, the DNA is TGCAGCGTTGAAGTTGGAGGAGGCTACGAGCAGTACTTC. It codes for CSVEVGGGYEQYF.

This chain connects TRBV15 to TRBJ1-1; the D gene is possibly TRBD1 (5 bases). Germline V gene data show CDR1 as LNHNV and CDR2 as YYDKDF (reference sequence). The V end was cut by 3 bases, the J end by 11 bases, with 13 bases between. The CDR3 totals 12 residues. As DNA, the CDR3 is TGTGCCACCAGCAGGGGGACCGCGGGGGCTTTCTTT. Translating it yields CATSRGTAGAFF.

This chain links TRBV5-6 with TRBJ1-2, with TRBD1 matching over 7 bases. Germline V gives CDR1 SGHDT, CDR2 YYEEEE. V gave up 4 bases and J gave up 6 bases; unmatched junction bases: 9. There are 14 residues in the CDR3. CDR3: CASSRNRGLHGYTF. CDR3 bases: TGTGCCAGCAGCAGAAACAGGGGCCTTCATGGCTACACCTTC.

The chain links TRBV20-1 to TRBJ1-5; tentative D call: TRBD1 (6 bases). The CDR3 is made up of 12 amino acids. V lost 3 bases and J lost 3, with 6 bases in between. Germline V gene data show CDR1 as DFQATT and CDR2 as SNEGSKA (reference sequence). CDR3 amino acids: CSARGANQPQHF. CDR3 DNA sequence: TGCAGTGCTAGGGGGGCCAATCAGCCCCAGCATTTT.

V and J are TRBV20-1 and TRBJ2-3; D tentatively reads TRBD1 or TRBD2 (6 bases each). The germline V gene encodes CDR1 DFQATT and CDR2 SNEGSKA (reference sequence). The length of the CDR3 is 14 residues. The CDR3 DNA sequence: TGCAGGGTGGGGGCTAGCGACACCACAGATACGCAGTATTTT. This codes for CRVGASDTTDTQYF.

The chain uses TRBV29-1 and TRBJ1-2; the D is unclear. In germline, CDR1 is SQVTM, CDR2 ANQGSEA. This CDR3 has 9 amino acids. The V gene lost 7 bases and the J gene lost 5 bases, with 5 bases spanning the gap. The CDR3, as DNA: TGCAGCGAGGCTTATGGCTACACCTTC. This codes for CSEAYGYTF.

This clonotype was counted between two and nine times. The gene calls are TRBV12-3 or TRBV12-4 and TRBJ2-7; 9 positions match TRBD1. This CDR3 has 16 amino acids. Trimming took 7 bases from V and 0 from J; bases not matched to a gene: 10. The CDR3 loop reads CASMPRPGQGSYEQYF. The CDR3 DNA is TGTGCCAGCATGCCGAGACCGGGACAGGGCTCCTACGAGCAGTACTTC.

The CDR3 is CASSGQGPRSAFF. CDR3 in DNA: TGTGCCAGCAGTGGACAGGGTCCCCGCTCAGCTTTCTTT. V gene TRBV12-3 or TRBV12-4 combines with J gene TRBJ1-1, with 8 nucleotides matching TRBD1. V dropped 5 bases and J dropped 10; count of bases not matched to a gene: 9. There are 13 residues in the CDR3.

This clonotype showed up just a few times. V and J are TRBV5-5 and TRBJ1-5; no clear D. In germline, CDR1 is SGHKS, CDR2 YYEKEE (reference sequence). CDR3 length: 15 amino acids. Trimming shortened V by 0 bases and J by 4 bases, and 11 bases separated the two germline ends. The DNA for the CDR3 is TGTGCCAGCAGCTTGGGTGGGAGTTTAAATCAGCCCCAGCATTTT. This sequence encodes CASSLGGSLNQPQHF.

The rearrangement links TRBV5-1 to TRBJ1-4; D might be TRBD1 (6 bases). Germline CDR1 and CDR2: SGHRS and YFSETQ. This CDR3 is built from 15 residues. The V and J ends lost 1 base and 8 bases respectively, with 15 bases between them. CDR3 protein: CASSLFSAQGEKLFF. DNA for the CDR3: TGCGCCAGCAGCTTGTTTAGTGCGCAGGGGGAAAAACTGTTTTTT.

This clonotype was observed a few times. The V gene is TRBV12-3 or TRBV12-4, the J gene TRBJ2-7; D unresolved. This CDR3 region has 14 residues. V lost 2 bases to trimming and J lost 2 bases, with 10 bases between them. CDR3 bases: TGTGCCAGCAGTTTACATGGCGGCCCCTACGAGCAGTACTTC. Translated: CASSLHGGPYEQYF.

The sample holds a few counts of this clonotype. The V gene is TRBV12-3 or TRBV12-4, the J gene TRBJ1-2, with 8 bases matching TRBD1. The V and J ends lost 4 bases and 8 bases, in that order; junction bases with no gene match: 9. The CDR3 is made up of 14 amino acids. The CDR3 protein is CASSYTGGRTGYTF. In nucleotides, the CDR3 is TGTGCCAGCAGTTATACAGGGGGTAGAACCGGCTACACCTTC.

This clonotype has more than one count but fewer than ten. V is TRBV5-1 and J is TRBJ1-4; TRBD1 matches at 7 bases. V shed 4 bases, J shed 2 bases, and the junction held 5 bases outside the gene matches. The length of the CDR3 is 15 residues. Germline V gives CDR1 SGHRS, CDR2 YFSETQ. In DNA, the CDR3 is TGCGCCAGCAGCCACGGGACAGCGACTAATGAAAAACTGTTTTTT. Its protein is CASSHGTATNEKLFF.